The 18 T cell receptor beta chains below all came from one sample that was sequenced in a study of shared clonotypes between healthy human individuals. Naivety among CD8 cells was defined by CD45RO negativity and positive CCR7 selection, thereby excluding terminally differentiated effector memory CD45RA+ cells. The method was immunoSEQ multiplex PCR; TCRdb's version includes in-frame clones alone and lacks a portion of them. The profile shows around 700,000 clones, 92% of them singletons. The source material was naive CD8+ T cells sorted from blood. The origin of the receptors is a man aged 30 to 45 in good health.

V is TRBV6-6 and J is TRBJ1-5; the D is unclear. The V gene's germline CDR1 is MNHNY and CDR2 SVGAGI (reference sequence). This CDR3 comprises 13 residues. V was trimmed by 5 bases and J by 4 bases, leaving 9 bases between them. This chain's CDR3 is CASSPSVNQPQHF. CDR3 sequence (DNA): TGTGCCAGCAGTCCCTCGGTAAATCAGCCCCAGCATTTT.

Worth noting for this clone: The junction does not match germline at one end; this may be a read error. The chain is built from TRBV7-7 and TRBJ2-1, with D perhaps matching TRBD2 (5 bases). The germline V gene has CDR1 SSHAT and CDR2 FNYEAQ (reference sequence). The CDR3 runs to 16 residues. CDR3 residues: CASSCSSTKQGNEQFF. Here the CDR3 DNA reads TGTGCTAGCAGCTGCAGTTCGACTAAACAAGGCAATGAGCAGTTCTTC.

Written as DNA, the CDR3 is TGTGCCAGCAGCGTAGAAGCAGGGAGGTATGAGCAGTTCTTC. Encoded protein: CASSVEAGRYEQFF. The rearrangement links TRBV9 to TRBJ2-1; perhaps TRBD2 as D (6 bases). Germline V gene data show CDR1 as SGDLS and CDR2 as YYNGEE. The CDR3 contains 14 residues. V lost 0 bases and J 8 bases, leaving 12 bases between the germline ends.

V gene TRBV27 combines with J gene TRBJ2-7; tentative D call: TRBD1 (5 bases). Germline V gives CDR1 MNHEY, CDR2 SMNVEV (reference sequence). This CDR3 is built from 13 residues. V was trimmed by 3 bases and J by 5 bases, leaving 11 bases between them. The CDR3 here is CASSFVGADEQYF. In DNA form, the CDR3 reads TGTGCCAGCAGTTTCGTAGGGGCGGACGAGCAGTACTTC.

This clone showed up just once. The chain employs TRBV6-6 and TRBJ2-3, with 9 bases identical to TRBD1. The CDR3 loop spans 15 amino acids. Per the germline V gene, CDR1 is MNHNY and CDR2 is SVGAGI (reference sequence). Trimming cost V 5 bases and J 2 bases; bases outside gene matches: 5. The CDR3 sequence: CASSARDRDTDTQYF. DNA of the CDR3: TGTGCCAGCAGTGCCCGGGACAGGGACACAGATACGCAGTATTTT.

V and J are TRBV7-6 and TRBJ2-1, with D tentatively TRBD2 (5 bases). The V gene lost 5 bases and the J gene lost 9 bases, with 26 bases spanning the gap. Germline loops: CDR1 SGHVS, CDR2 FNYEAQ. The CDR3 contains 17 residues. CDR3 amino acids: CASSPPLSRGGMAEQFF. The CDR3 DNA reads TGTGCCAGCAGCCCACCCCTTTCCCGAGGAGGAATGGCTGAGCAGTTCTTC.

The rearrangement joins TRBV28 to TRBJ2-4; 7 bases line up with TRBD1. The CDR3 has 14 residues. V gave up 3 bases and J gave up 8 bases; unmatched junction bases: 7. The germline CDR1 and CDR2 sequences are MDHEN and SYDVKM. The CDR3 loop reads CASSFEGARHIQYF. CDR3 in DNA: TGTGCCAGCAGTTTCGAGGGGGCAAGACACATTCAGTACTTC.

The gene calls are TRBV13 and TRBJ2-1; 7 positions agree with TRBD1. Germline CDR1 reads PRHDT; CDR2 reads FYEKMQ (reference sequence). The CDR3 runs 15 residues. Trimming at V came to 4 bases and at J to 3 bases, leaving 6 bases not matched to a gene. CDR3 region: CASSSWDSNYNEQFF. The CDR3 DNA reads as TGTGCCAGCAGCTCTTGGGACAGTAACTACAATGAGCAGTTCTTC.

This chain links TRBV25-1 with TRBJ2-7; TRBD1 is a possible D gene (5 bases). This CDR3 is 15 amino acids long. Trimming took 0 bases from V and 1 from J, leaving 10 bases between them. Germline V lookup: CDR1 MGHDK, CDR2 SYGVNS. Written as DNA, the CDR3 is TGTGCCAGCAGTGAATATGGCAGGGAATCCTACGAGCAGTACTTC. Amino acids: CASSEYGRESYEQYF.

The chain uses TRBV7-3 and TRBJ2-5; 11 bases map to TRBD2. This CDR3 has 15 residues. V lost 5 bases and J lost 3; bases outside the gene matches: 5. Germline CDR1 is SGHTA and CDR2 is FQGTGA. The CDR3 region is CASSLIAGGEETQYF. In DNA form, the CDR3 reads TGTGCCAGCAGCCTCATAGCGGGAGGGGAAGAGACCCAGTACTTC.

In the case of this clone: This CDR3 is also generated by other DNA sequences in the sample. The chain has TRBV5-5 and TRBJ1-5, with TRBD1 identical over 7 bases. The J segment lost 1 base and the V segment lost 4 bases, leaving 5 bases of the junction unmatched. Germline values: CDR1 SGHKS, CDR2 YYEKEE (reference sequence). This CDR3 is 15 amino acids long. CDR3 residues: CASSPFRGSNQPQHF. CDR3 coding DNA: TGTGCCAGCAGCCCTTTCAGGGGGAGCAATCAGCCCCAGCATTTT.

The V call is TRBV7-2, the J call TRBJ2-7; D call uncertain. This CDR3 region has 13 residues. From germline, CDR1 is SGHTA and CDR2 FQGNSA. V was pared by 2 bases and J by 7 bases, with 12 bases between. CDR3 sequence: CASSLLPFWEQYF. CDR3 nucleotides: TGTGCCAGCAGCTTACTCCCTTTCTGGGAGCAGTACTTC.

The chain is built from TRBV2 and TRBJ2-7, with 9 nucleotides matching TRBD1. Germline values: CDR1 SNHLY, CDR2 FYNNEI. This CDR3 is built from 17 residues. With 0 bases clipped from V and 0 bases from J, the junction kept 6 bases outside the gene matches. In DNA, the CDR3 is TGTGCCAGCAGTGAAGCTCTAGGACAGGGGAGCTCCTACGAGCAGTACTTC. Amino acids: CASSEALGQGSSYEQYF.

V usage is TRBV14 and J usage is TRBJ2-1; D is unresolved. The CDR3 runs to 18 residues. Between the trimmed V and J ends, which lost 0 bases and 2 bases, there was a span of 17 bases. Germline loops: CDR1 SGHDN, CDR2 FVKESK. CDR3 nucleotides: TGTGCCAGCAGCCAAGATAAAAGAGAGGAATCGACCTACAATGAGCAGTTCTTC. As protein: CASSQDKREESTYNEQFF.

The rearrangement uses TRBV5-1 and TRBJ2-5, with 8 bases matching TRBD1. V lost 4 bases, J lost 7 bases, and 21 bases stayed unmatched. The germline gives CDR1 SGHRS, CDR2 YFSETQ. CDR3 size: 18 residues. The chain's CDR3 is CASSPPGQGANYVGTQYF. The CDR3 DNA follows: TGCGCCAGCAGCCCGCCCGGTCAGGGGGCGAATTATGTTGGGACCCAGTACTTC.

In its sample, this clone was seen a few times. The V call is TRBV9, the J call TRBJ2-2; D gene uncertain. The CDR3 is made up of 13 amino acids. Germline V lookup: CDR1 SGDLS, CDR2 YYNGEE. V was clipped by 3 bases and J by 4 bases, with 7 bases between them. CDR3 loop: CASSGLSTGELFF. DNA of the CDR3: TGTGCCAGCAGCGGATTGAGCACCGGGGAGCTGTTTTTT.

The V call is TRBV14, the J call TRBJ2-7, with TRBD1 identical over 10 bases. V dropped 0 bases and J dropped 6; count of bases not matched to a gene: 5. The V gene's germline CDR1 is SGHDN and CDR2 FVKESK. The CDR3 contains 15 residues. CDR3 sequence reads: CASSQDLGTGAEQYF. In DNA, the CDR3 is TGTGCCAGCAGCCAAGATTTGGGGACAGGGGCCGAGCAGTACTTC.

The V gene is TRBV10-2, the J gene TRBJ2-5; tentatively, D is TRBD1 or TRBD2 (5 bases each). Germline loops: CDR1 WSHSY, CDR2 SAAADI. This CDR3 spans 16 amino acids. Trimming removed 2 bases from V and 5 bases from J, with 18 bases in between. The CDR3 spells CASSETGTRLTETQYF. The CDR3 coding sequence is TGCGCCAGCAGTGAGACCGGGACCCGACTCACGGAGACCCAGTACTTC.